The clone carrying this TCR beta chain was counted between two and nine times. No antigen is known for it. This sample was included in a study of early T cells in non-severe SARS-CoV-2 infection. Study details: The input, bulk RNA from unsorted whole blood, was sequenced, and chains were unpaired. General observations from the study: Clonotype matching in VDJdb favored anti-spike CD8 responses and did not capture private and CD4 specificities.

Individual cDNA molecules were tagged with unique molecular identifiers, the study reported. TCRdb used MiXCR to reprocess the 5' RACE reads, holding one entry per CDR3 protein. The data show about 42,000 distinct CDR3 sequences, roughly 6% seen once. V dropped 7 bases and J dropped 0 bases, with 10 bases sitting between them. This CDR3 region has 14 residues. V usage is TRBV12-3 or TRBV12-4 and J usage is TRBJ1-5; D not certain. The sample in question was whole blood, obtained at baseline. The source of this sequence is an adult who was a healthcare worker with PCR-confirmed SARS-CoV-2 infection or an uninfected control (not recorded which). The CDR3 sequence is CASTPRPSNQPQHF. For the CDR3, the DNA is TGTGCCAGCACTCCTAGACCTAGCAATCAGCCCCAGCATTTT.